The clone carrying this T cell receptor beta chain was seen a handful of times. The CDR3 sequence is 14 residues long. Germline-derived CDR1 and CDR2 are SGHTA and FQGNSA. With 5 bases removed from V and 2 bases from J, the gap between germline ends came to 12 bases. These data are taken from a study of identical twins. TCRdb reprocessed the 5' RACE reads via MiXCR and lists one record per CDR3 protein. Counted here are some 230,000 distinct CDR3 sequences, under 8.5% occurring once; the ten biggest clones make up about 14%. These data were also filed under a second study, of T cells expressing NK-cell markers. That source reports: These clonotypes additionally ranked first within the CD3+CD56-NKG2C+ fraction of four donors.

Sample: CD8+ T cells sorted from blood. This TCR was recovered from a woman under 30 in good health. The V call is TRBV7-2, the J call TRBJ2-5; D gene unclear. CDR3 loop: CASSTSGRQETQYF. CDR3 DNA sequence: TGTGCCAGCAGCACCTCGGGCCGTCAAGAGACCCAGTACTTC.